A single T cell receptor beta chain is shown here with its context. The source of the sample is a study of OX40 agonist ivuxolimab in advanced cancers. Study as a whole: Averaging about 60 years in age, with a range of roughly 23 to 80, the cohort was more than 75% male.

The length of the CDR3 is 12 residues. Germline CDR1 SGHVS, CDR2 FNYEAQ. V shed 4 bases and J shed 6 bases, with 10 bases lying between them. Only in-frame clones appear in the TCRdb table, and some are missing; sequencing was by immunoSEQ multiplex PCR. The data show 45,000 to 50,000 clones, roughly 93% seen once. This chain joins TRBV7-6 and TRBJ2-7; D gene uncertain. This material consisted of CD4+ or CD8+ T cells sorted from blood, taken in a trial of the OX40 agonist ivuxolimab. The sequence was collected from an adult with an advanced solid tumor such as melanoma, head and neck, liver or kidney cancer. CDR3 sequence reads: CASSSHAAEQYF. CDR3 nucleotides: TGTGCCAGCAGCTCCCACGCGGCCGAGCAGTACTTC.